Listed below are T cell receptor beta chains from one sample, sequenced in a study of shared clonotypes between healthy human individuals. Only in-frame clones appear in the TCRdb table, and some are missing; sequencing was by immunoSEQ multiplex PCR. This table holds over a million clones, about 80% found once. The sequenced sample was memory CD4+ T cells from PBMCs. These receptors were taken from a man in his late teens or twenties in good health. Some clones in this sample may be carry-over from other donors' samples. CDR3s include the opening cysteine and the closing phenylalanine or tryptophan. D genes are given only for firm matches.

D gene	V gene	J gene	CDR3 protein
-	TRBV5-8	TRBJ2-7	CASSFQTGYEQYF
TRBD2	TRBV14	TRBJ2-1	CASSQATSGRLNEQFF
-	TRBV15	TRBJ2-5	CATSRDQRLGETQYF
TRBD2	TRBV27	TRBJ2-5	CASSPLAGAWGTQYF
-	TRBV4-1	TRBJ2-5	CASSHEGAIQYF
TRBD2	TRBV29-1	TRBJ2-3	CSVEVEAGAGTDTQYF
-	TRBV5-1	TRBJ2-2	CASSLIGGTNTGELFF
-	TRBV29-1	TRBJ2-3	CSVGGGLVSTDTQYF
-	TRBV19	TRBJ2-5	CASSPLRGTETQYF
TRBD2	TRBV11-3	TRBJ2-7	CASSLGLAGDYEQYF
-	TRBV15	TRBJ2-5	CATTSGRGEETQYF
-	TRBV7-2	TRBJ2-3	CASSFVGGLLGDTQYF
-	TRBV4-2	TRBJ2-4	CASSQRGVKNIQYF
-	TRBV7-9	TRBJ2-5	CASSLGPRVQETQYF
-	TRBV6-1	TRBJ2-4	CASSENLVQYF
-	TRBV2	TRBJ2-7	CASSDQGSSYEQYF
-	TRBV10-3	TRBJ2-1	CAISPAGNEQFF
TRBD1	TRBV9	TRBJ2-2	CASSVDPQGVGELFF
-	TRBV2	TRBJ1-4	CASSAAEYNEKLFF
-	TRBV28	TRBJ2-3	CASTRGTGDTQYF
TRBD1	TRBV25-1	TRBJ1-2	CASSESDRENGYTF
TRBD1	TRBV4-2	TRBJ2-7	CASSRDRAYEQYF
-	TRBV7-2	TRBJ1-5	CASRSTRHNQPQHF
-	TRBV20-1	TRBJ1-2	CSATRQPGYTF
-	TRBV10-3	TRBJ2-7	CAISEPWDSYEQYF
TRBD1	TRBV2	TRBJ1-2	CASVETGEVYDGYTF
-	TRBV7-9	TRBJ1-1	CASRLTGRKNTEAFF
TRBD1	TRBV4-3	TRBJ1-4	CASSLLWAKQGEREKLFF
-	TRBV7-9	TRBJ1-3	CASSLGDVGHSGNTIYF
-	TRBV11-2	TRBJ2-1	CASRFMGANYNEQFF
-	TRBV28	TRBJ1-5	CASSLGYQPQHF
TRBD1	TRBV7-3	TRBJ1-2	CASSPMGQGFGYTF
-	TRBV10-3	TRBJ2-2	CAINSYSGGSGELFF
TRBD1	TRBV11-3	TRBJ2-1	CASSPRQGAGNEQFF
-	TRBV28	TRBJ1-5	CASTRLPGSNQPQHF
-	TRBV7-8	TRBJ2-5	CASSVRIGGPETQYF
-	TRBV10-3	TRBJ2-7	CAIRDGTQEYEQYF
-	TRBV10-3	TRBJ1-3	CAIRGTSSGNTIYF
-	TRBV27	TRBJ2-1	CASSPGSGQTTYNEQFF
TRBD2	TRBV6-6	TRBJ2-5	CASSYEIAGEETQYF
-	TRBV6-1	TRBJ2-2	CASSVLRGELFF
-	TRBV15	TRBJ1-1	CATRRGMNTEAFF
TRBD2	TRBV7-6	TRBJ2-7	CASRTGTSRREGAEEQYF
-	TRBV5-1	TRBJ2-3	CASSLATSTDTQYF
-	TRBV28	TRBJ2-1	CASSLSLGGRNEQFF
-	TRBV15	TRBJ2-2	CATSLLQAPGELFF
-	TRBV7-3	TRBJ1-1	CASSLSTEQNTEAFF
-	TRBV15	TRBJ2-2	CATSRDRTPPGELFF
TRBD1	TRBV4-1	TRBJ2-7	CASSQGTGTSYEQYF
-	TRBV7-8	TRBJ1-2	CASSLVRGTHGYTF
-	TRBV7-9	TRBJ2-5	CASSFAQETQYF
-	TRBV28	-	CASTPPGDARSSYEQYF
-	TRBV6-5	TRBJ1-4	CASSYDSGEKLFF
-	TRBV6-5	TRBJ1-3	CASSYLRASGNTIYF
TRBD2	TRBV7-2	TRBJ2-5	CASSFGLAGGQETQYF